This T cell receptor beta chain was sequenced in a study of OX40 agonist ivuxolimab in advanced cancers. Whole-study context: Partial responses were recorded for three patients, including one with hepatocellular carcinoma and two with cutaneous melanoma.

V was shortened by 10 bases and J by 0 bases, with 16 bases between the two germline ends. CDR3 length: 14 amino acids. Germline-derived CDR1 and CDR2 are WNHNN and SYGVQD (reference sequence). A word on this clone: Its target is not known.

Assay used: immunoSEQ multiplex PCR; TCRdb lists only in-frame clones, some missing. The table shows 82,000 or so clones, with 92% occurring only once. Study-level findings and limits: CD4+ and CD8+ T cells in blood underwent clonal expansion by week 6 at 0.1 to 3.0 mg/kg.

The chain couples TRBV10-1 to TRBJ2-7; possibly TRBD2 for D (6 bases). The receptor's source is an adult with an advanced solid tumor such as melanoma, head and neck, liver or kidney cancer. Sequencing was performed on CD4+ or CD8+ T cells sorted from blood, taken in a trial of the OX40 agonist ivuxolimab. The chain's CDR3 is CANTWGDYSYEQYF. The CDR3 DNA is TGCGCCAATACATGGGGGGATTACTCCTACGAGCAGTACTTC.